A single sample gave rise to the 32 T cell receptor beta chains below, sequenced in a study of blood T cell repertoires in COVID-19. This table comes from immunoSEQ multiplex PCR, and its TCRdb copy is limited to in-frame clones, with some not included. The sample carries just over 300,000 clones, roughly nine tenths recorded once. Sequencing was done on a sample of peripheral blood. These receptors came from a woman between 25 and 40 years old with COVID-19, enrolled during active disease.

The V gene is TRBV7-2, the J gene TRBJ1-2; TRBD1 matches 7 bases. Germline V gene data show CDR1 as SGHTA and CDR2 as FQGNSA. The CDR3 contains 17 residues. V lost 4 bases to trimming and J lost 4 bases; unmatched junction nucleotides: 15. CDR3 region: CASSSGGKGAIGYGYTF. The CDR3 DNA follows: TGTGCCAGCAGCTCCGGTGGTAAGGGGGCGATAGGCTATGGCTACACCTTC.

This chain joins TRBV29-1 and TRBJ2-6; D possibly corresponds to TRBD2 (5 bases). The germline CDR1 and CDR2 sequences are SQVTM and ANQGSEA. Trimming cost V 5 bases and J 0 bases, with 5 bases left between them. This CDR3 has 13 amino acids. The CDR3 region has the DNA TGCAGCGTTACTAGCTCTGGGGCCAACGTCCTGACTTTC. Translating it yields CSVTSSGANVLTF.

About this clone itself: Other DNA sequences from this sample encode an identical CDR3 as well. The chain carries TRBV7-8 and TRBJ1-1; D unclear. The germline V gene has CDR1 SGHVS and CDR2 FQNEAQ. V lost 1 base and J lost 5, with 8 bases in between. This CDR3 region has 13 residues. CDR3 DNA: TGTGCCAGCAGCTTAGAGAGGGATACTGAAGCTTTCTTT. Translation: CASSLERDTEAFF.

The gene calls are TRBV28 and TRBJ1-5, with D perhaps TRBD1 (6 bases). V shed 6 bases and J shed 1 base, with 13 bases lying between them. Germline-derived CDR1 and CDR2 are MDHEN and SYDVKM. The CDR3 consists of 15 residues. The CDR3 coding sequence is TGTGCCAGCAGAAGAGGGGGAGAGAGCAATCAGCCCCAGCATTTT. Translation: CASRRGGESNQPQHF.

The rearrangement uses TRBV6-5 and TRBJ2-5; D call uncertain. Looked up from germline, CDR1 is MNHEY and CDR2 is SVGAGI. The length of the CDR3 is 14 residues. The germline V and J ends were trimmed by 0 bases and 5 bases, with 10 bases remaining between them. DNA of the CDR3: TGTGCCAGCAGTTACTCGATTAAGGAGGAGACCCAGTACTTC. Its protein is CASSYSIKEETQYF.

This clone was picked up one time. The CDR3 nucleotides are TGTGCCAGTAGTGCTTTGACAGGGGGCGCTTACCAGCCCCAGCATTTT. Residues: CASSALTGGAYQPQHF. The V gene is TRBV19, the J gene TRBJ1-5, with TRBD1 matching 10 bases. There are 16 residues in the CDR3. With 5 bases clipped from V and 7 bases from J, the junction kept 11 bases outside the gene matches. Germline CDR1 and CDR2: LNHDA and SQIVND (reference sequence).

The chain has TRBV2 and TRBJ2-1; TRBD2 matches at 7 bases. Germline CDR1 reads SNHLY; CDR2 reads FYNNEI. This CDR3 spans 13 amino acids. J lost 3 bases, V lost 7 bases, and 3 bases had no gene match. CDR3 bases: TGTGCCAGCAAACGGGAGGACTACAATGAGCAGTTCTTC. Its translation is CASKREDYNEQFF.

This chain connects TRBV6-5 to TRBJ1-3; D call uncertain. Germline CDR1 MNHEY, CDR2 SVGAGI. V was pared by 10 bases and J by 0 bases, with 7 bases between. This CDR3 contains 12 residues. The CDR3 coding sequence is TGTGCCACAACAGACTCTGGAAACACCATATATTTT. As protein: CATTDSGNTIYF.

The rearrangement uses TRBV28 and TRBJ2-2, with TRBD2 as a possible D gene (6 bases). Trimming took off 3 bases at V and 1 base at J, with 15 bases between the two ends. This CDR3 region has 17 residues. The germline CDR1 and CDR2 sequences are MDHEN and SYDVKM. The CDR3 DNA is TGTGCCAGCAGTTTGCGGGGATCCGGATGGAACACCGGGGAGCTGTTTTTT. Translation: CASSLRGSGWNTGELFF.

This clone was recorded only once. The chain has TRBV7-2 and TRBJ2-5; no clear D gene. Trimming left V 7 bases short and J 2 bases short, with 17 bases between. There are 15 residues in the CDR3. Germline lookup yields CDR1 SGHTA and CDR2 FQGNSA. Written as DNA, the CDR3 is TGTGCCAGCACCCTAACTAATGGTTGGCAAGAGACCCAGTACTTC. Protein: CASTLTNGWQETQYF. Based on the CDR3 plus reference TRBV7-2 and TRBJ2-5, the full variable domain is GAGVSQSPSNKVTEKGKDVELRCDPISGHTALYWYRQSLGQGLEFLIYFQGNSAPDKSGLPSDRFSAERTGGSVSTLTIQRTQQEDSAVYLCASTLTNGWQETQYFGPGTRLLVL.

The V call is TRBV6-4, the J call TRBJ2-1, with 10 nucleotides matching TRBD2. Germline CDR1 reads MRHNA; CDR2 reads SNTAGT. CDR3 length: 14 residues. With 4 bases clipped from V and 4 bases from J, the junction kept 1 base outside the gene matches. The DNA for the CDR3 is TGTGCCAGCAGTGTTAGCGGGGGGTACAATGAGCAGTTCTTC. This sequence encodes CASSVSGGYNEQFF.

This rearrangement joins TRBV4-1 to TRBJ1-4, with D maybe TRBD1 (5 bases). Looked up from germline, CDR1 is MGHRA and CDR2 is YSYEKL. Trimming cost V 3 bases and J 4 bases, with 12 bases left between them. The CDR3 spans 15 residues. CDR3: CASSQSGANNEKLFF. The CDR3 nucleotides are TGCGCCAGCAGCCAGAGTGGGGCAAATAATGAAAAACTGTTTTTT.

This chain joins TRBV4-1 and TRBJ2-3; TRBD2 agrees at 14 bases. V lost 1 base, J lost 4 bases, and 4 bases stayed unmatched. Germline CDR1 and CDR2: MGHRA and YSYEKL. The CDR3 is 17 amino acids. CDR3 loop: CASSQGLAGGPADTQYF. The CDR3 nucleotides are TGCGCCAGCAGCCAAGGACTAGCGGGGGGGCCCGCAGATACGCAGTATTTT.

This clone occurred a few times. V and J are TRBV19 and TRBJ1-5, with 12 bases lining up with TRBD1. This CDR3 has 19 amino acids. CDR1 is LNHDA, CDR2 SQIVND, per germline (reference sequence). V lost 5 bases to trimming and J lost 5 bases; unmatched junction nucleotides: 16. This CDR3 is CASSSNAGTGGNLYQPQHF. The CDR3 DNA reads as TGTGCCAGTAGTTCCAATGCCGGGACAGGGGGCAACCTATATCAGCCCCAGCATTTT.

V is TRBV19 and J is TRBJ2-7, with D perhaps matching TRBD1 (6 bases). CDR1 is LNHDA, CDR2 SQIVND, per germline (reference sequence). Trimming pared 3 bases from V and 2 bases from J, leaving 11 bases between. The CDR3 totals 14 residues. The chain's CDR3 is CASSITGPTYEQYF. DNA of the CDR3: TGTGCCAGTAGTATCACAGGGCCCACCTACGAGCAGTACTTC.

This chain joins TRBV15 and TRBJ1-5; a weak D match, TRBD1 (6 bases). The V gene lost 8 bases and the J gene lost 5 bases, with 13 bases spanning the gap. The length of the CDR3 is 13 residues. CDR1 is LNHNV and CDR2 is YYDKDF in the germline V gene (reference sequence). The CDR3 DNA reads TGTGCCACCTCCACGGGGGGCTATCAGCCCCAGCATTTT. Its protein product is CATSTGGYQPQHF. Based on the CDR3 plus reference TRBV15 and TRBJ1-5, the full variable domain is DAMVIQNPRYQVTQFGKPVTLSCSQTLNHNVMYWYQQKSSQAPKLLFHYYDKDFNNEADTPDNFQSRRPNTSFCFLDIRSPGLGDTAMYLCATSTGGYQPQHFGDGTRLSIL.

In this sample, this clone turned up a few times. In DNA form, the CDR3 reads TGTGCCAGCAGCTTCGGGGCAGTGCGGGGGAGGAACACCGGGGAGCTGTTTTTT. Protein sequence: CASSFGAVRGRNTGELFF. The chain employs TRBV11-2 and TRBJ2-2; 7 bases map to TRBD2. The CDR3 totals 18 residues. J gave up 1 base and V 3 bases, and 11 bases lay outside the gene matches. Germline V gene data show CDR1 as SGHAT and CDR2 as FQNNGV.

This clone was seen only a few times. The chain joins TRBV7-9 to TRBJ1-1; 9 bases are a match to TRBD1. Germline V gives CDR1 SEHNR, CDR2 FQNEAQ (reference sequence). This CDR3 contains 14 residues. The junction had 7 bases not matched to a gene; V was cut back by 5 bases and J by 6 bases. The CDR3 protein is CASSKPGQGPEAFF. The CDR3 nucleotides read TGTGCCAGCAGCAAACCGGGACAGGGTCCTGAAGCTTTCTTT. Looking up the rest from reference TRBV7-9 and TRBJ1-1 gives the full variable domain: DTGVSQNPRHKITKRGQNVTFRCDPISEHNRLYWYRQTLGQGPEFLTYFQNEAQLEKSRLLSDRFSAERPKGSFSTLEIQRTEQGDSAMYLCASSKPGQGPEAFFGQGTRLTVV.

The chain employs TRBV30 and TRBJ1-2, with 10 bases lining up with TRBD1. Germline V gene data show CDR1 as GTSNPN and CDR2 as SVGIG (reference sequence). V dropped 5 bases and J dropped 2; count of bases not matched to a gene: 8. The CDR3 consists of 15 residues. CDR3: CAWELDRGANYGYTF. The CDR3 region has the DNA TGTGCCTGGGAACTGGACAGGGGGGCCAACTATGGCTACACCTTC.

This chain uses TRBV11-3 with TRBJ2-1; tentatively, D is TRBD2 (6 bases). The CDR3 is 15 amino acids. Looked up from germline, CDR1 is SGHNT and CDR2 is YENEEA. V shed 5 bases and J shed 8 bases, with 19 bases lying between them. CDR3 coding DNA: TGTGCCAGCAGCCCACTAGGACTACAGTTGGATGAGCAGTTCTTC. It encodes CASSPLGLQLDEQFF.

CDR3 sequence: CASSESQGAGEKLFF. The CDR3 DNA sequence: TGTGCCAGCAGTGAATCCCAGGGCGCCGGTGAAAAACTGTTTTTT. The chain links TRBV2 to TRBJ1-4; possible D gene TRBD1, 5 bases. The V and J ends lost 2 bases and 7 bases respectively, with 14 bases between them. This CDR3 is built from 15 residues. Germline V lookup: CDR1 SNHLY, CDR2 FYNNEI.

This chain links TRBV2 with TRBJ1-2; TRBD1 is a possible D gene (5 bases). V lost 5 bases, J lost 7 bases, and 17 bases lay in between. Looked up from germline, CDR1 is SNHLY and CDR2 is FYNNEI. This CDR3 contains 14 residues. This CDR3 reads CASSTAGDSSGYTF. CDR3 coding DNA: TGTGCCAGCAGTACGGCGGGGGATAGCAGTGGCTACACCTTC.

This clone was counted only a few times. The CDR3 reads CASSQPGLAGGSQETQYF. The CDR3 DNA reads as TGTGCCAGCAGCCAGCCGGGACTAGCGGGGGGCTCCCAAGAGACCCAGTACTTC. The chain couples TRBV7-9 to TRBJ2-5, with 15 positions matching TRBD2. The CDR3 is 18 residues long. The junction had 8 bases not matched to a gene; V was cut back by 5 bases and J by 1 base. Germline V gene sequence: CDR1 SEHNR, CDR2 FQNEAQ (reference sequence).

The chain is built from TRBV4-1 and TRBJ1-1, with 8 bases that match TRBD1. The germline V gene has CDR1 MGHRA and CDR2 YSYEKL. J lost 10 bases, V lost 0 bases, and 10 bases had no gene match. The CDR3 is 15 residues long. CDR3 in DNA: TGCGCCAGCAGCCAAGATCGGACAGGGATCGGGATAGCTTTCTTT. As protein: CASSQDRTGIGIAFF.

The chain joins TRBV27 to TRBJ1-4; no reliable D call. Germline-derived CDR1 and CDR2 are MNHEY and SMNVEV (reference sequence). V was clipped by 4 bases and J by 0 bases, with 15 bases between them. The CDR3 extends over 17 amino acids. The CDR3 region has the DNA TGTGCCAGCAGTTCTGCCACAGCCCCCGCAACTAATGAAAAACTGTTTTTT. It translates to CASSSATAPATNEKLFF.

The genes are TRBV6-5 and TRBJ1-5; 7 bases align to TRBD1. This CDR3 is built from 15 residues. J gave up 0 bases and V 4 bases, and 3 bases lay outside the gene matches. Germline V lookup: CDR1 MNHEY, CDR2 SVGAGI. CDR3 coding DNA: TGTGCCAGCAGTTCGGACAGGTATAGCAATCAGCCCCAGCATTTT. Encoded protein: CASSSDRYSNQPQHF.

V is TRBV2 and J is TRBJ2-1; D remains ambiguous. The CDR3 spans 15 residues. Germline CDR1 and CDR2: SNHLY and FYNNEI. V lost 6 bases and J lost 2, with 14 bases in between. DNA for the CDR3: TGTGCCAGCAGGAAGGCGAGGCTAACCTACAATGAGCAGTTCTTC. It codes for CASRKARLTYNEQFF.

The rearrangement uses TRBV6-5 and TRBJ1-6; D is ambiguous. Trimming shortened V by 5 bases and J by 2 bases, and 7 bases separated the two germline ends. Germline CDR1 is MNHEY and CDR2 is SVGAGI. The CDR3 has 14 residues. The CDR3 protein is CASSPGTYNSPLHF. CDR3 nucleotide sequence: TGTGCCAGCAGTCCCGGGACCTATAATTCACCCCTCCACTTT.

Only a few counts were recorded for this clone. The chain joins TRBV2 to TRBJ1-5; no clear D gene. The V end lost 6 bases, the J end lost 7 bases, and 13 bases lay between the germline ends. The CDR3 length is 13 residues. Germline V lookup: CDR1 SNHLY, CDR2 FYNNEI. CDR3 coding DNA: TGTGCCAGCAGCCCCCGGGGTGGACAGCCCCAGCATTTT. Amino acids: CASSPRGGQPQHF. Complete variable domain (other parts from reference TRBV2 and TRBJ1-5): EPEVTQTPSHQVTQMGQEVILRCVPISNHLYFYWYRQILGQKVEFLVSFYNNEISEKSEIFDDQFSVERPDGSNFTLKIRSTKLEDSAMYFCASSPRGGQPQHFGDGTRLSIL.

V and J are TRBV19 and TRBJ1-3; 8 bases fit TRBD1. The germline CDR1 and CDR2 sequences are LNHDA and SQIVND (reference sequence). The CDR3 covers 14 residues. Trimming took 6 bases from V and 5 from J; bases not matched to a gene: 6. The CDR3 loop is CASRDRASRNTIYF. CDR3 nucleotides: TGTGCCAGTAGGGACAGGGCTTCTCGAAACACCATATATTTT.

The CDR3 DNA sequence: TGCGCCAGCAGCTTGGATGGGACTAGCGTCGATACGCAGTATTTT. Protein product: CASSLDGTSVDTQYF. The chain recombines TRBV5-1 with TRBJ2-3; TRBD2 aligns across 10 bases. Germline V gene sequence: CDR1 SGHRS, CDR2 YFSETQ. The CDR3 totals 15 residues. The V gene end was trimmed by 0 bases and the J gene end by 6 bases; junction bases not matched to a gene: 4.

The chain carries TRBV13 and TRBJ1-6, with 7 bases identical to TRBD1. V lost 5 bases to trimming and J lost 7 bases; unmatched junction nucleotides: 5. The CDR3 has 14 amino acids. CDR1 and CDR2 from the germline V gene are PRHDT and FYEKMQ (reference sequence). CDR3 nucleotide sequence: TGTGCCAGCAGCCGACAGGGTACGAATTCACCCCTCCACTTT. Translated: CASSRQGTNSPLHF.